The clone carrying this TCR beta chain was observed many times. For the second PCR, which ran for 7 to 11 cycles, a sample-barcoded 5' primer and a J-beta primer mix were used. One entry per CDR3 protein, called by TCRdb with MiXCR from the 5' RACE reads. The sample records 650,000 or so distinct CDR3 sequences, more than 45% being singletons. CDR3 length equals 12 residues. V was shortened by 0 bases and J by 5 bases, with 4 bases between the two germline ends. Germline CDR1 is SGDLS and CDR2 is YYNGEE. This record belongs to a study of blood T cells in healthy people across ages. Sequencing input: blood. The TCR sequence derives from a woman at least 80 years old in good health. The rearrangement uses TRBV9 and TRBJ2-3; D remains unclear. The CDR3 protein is CASSVAQDTQYF. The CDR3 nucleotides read TGTGCCAGCAGCGTAGCCCAAGATACGCAGTATTTT.